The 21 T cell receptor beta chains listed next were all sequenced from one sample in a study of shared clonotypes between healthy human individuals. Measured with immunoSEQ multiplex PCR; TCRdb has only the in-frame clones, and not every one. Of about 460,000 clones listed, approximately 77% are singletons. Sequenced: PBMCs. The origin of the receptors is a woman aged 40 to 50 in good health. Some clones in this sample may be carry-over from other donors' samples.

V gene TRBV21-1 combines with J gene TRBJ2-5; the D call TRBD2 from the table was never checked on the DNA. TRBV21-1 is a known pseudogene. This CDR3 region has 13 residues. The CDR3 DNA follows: TGTGCCAGCAGCCACCCCTTAGAAGAGACCCAGTACTTC. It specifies CASSHPLEETQYF.

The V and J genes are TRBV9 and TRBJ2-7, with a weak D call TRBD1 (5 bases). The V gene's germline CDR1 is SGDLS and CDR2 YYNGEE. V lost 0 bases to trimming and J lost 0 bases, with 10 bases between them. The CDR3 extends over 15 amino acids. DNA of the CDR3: TGTGCCAGCAGCGTAGGGAAGGGGTCCTCCTACGAGCAGTACTTC. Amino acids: CASSVGKGSSYEQYF.

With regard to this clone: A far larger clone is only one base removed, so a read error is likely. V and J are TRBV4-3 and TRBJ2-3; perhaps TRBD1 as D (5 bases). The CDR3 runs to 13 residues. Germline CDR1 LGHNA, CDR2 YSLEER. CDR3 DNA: TGCGCCAGCAAGGAGACTCTAGGGGATATGCAGTATTTT. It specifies CASKETLGDMQYF.

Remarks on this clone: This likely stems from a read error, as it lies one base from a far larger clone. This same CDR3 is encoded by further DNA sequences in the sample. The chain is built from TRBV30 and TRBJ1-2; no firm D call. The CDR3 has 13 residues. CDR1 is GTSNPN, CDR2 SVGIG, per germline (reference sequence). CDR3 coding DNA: TGCGCCTGCCCAGGACGGACTAACTATGGCTACACCTTC. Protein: CACPGRTNYGYTF.

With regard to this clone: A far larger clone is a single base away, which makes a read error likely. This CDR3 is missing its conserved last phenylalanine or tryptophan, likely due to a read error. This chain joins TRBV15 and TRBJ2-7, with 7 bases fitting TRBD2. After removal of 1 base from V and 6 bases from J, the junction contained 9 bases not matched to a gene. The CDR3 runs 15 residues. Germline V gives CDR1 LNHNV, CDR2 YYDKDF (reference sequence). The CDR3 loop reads CATSRGGGGGPEQYS. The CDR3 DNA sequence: TGTGCCACCAGCAGAGGGGGGGGAGGAGGTCCCGAGCAGTACTCC.

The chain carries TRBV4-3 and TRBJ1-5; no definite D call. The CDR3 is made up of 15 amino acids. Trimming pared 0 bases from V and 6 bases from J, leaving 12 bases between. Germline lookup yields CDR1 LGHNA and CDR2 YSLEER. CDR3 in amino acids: CASSQDPGYLQPQHF. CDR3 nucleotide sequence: TGCGCCAGCAGCCAAGATCCCGGGTATCTTCAGCCCCAGCATTTT.

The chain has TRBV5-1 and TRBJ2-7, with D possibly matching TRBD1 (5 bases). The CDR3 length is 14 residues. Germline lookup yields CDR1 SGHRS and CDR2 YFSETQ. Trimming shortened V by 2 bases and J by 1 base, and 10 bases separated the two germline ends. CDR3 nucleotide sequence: TGCGCCAGCAGCTTAGGGGTCTTATCCTACGAGCAGTACTTC. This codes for CASSLGVLSYEQYF. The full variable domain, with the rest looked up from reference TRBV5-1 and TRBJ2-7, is KAGVTQTPRYLIKTRGQQVTLSCSPISGHRSVSWYQQTPGQGLQFLFEYFSETQRNKGNFPGRFSGRQFSNSRSEMNVSTLELGDSALYLCASSLGVLSYEQYFGPGTRLTVT.

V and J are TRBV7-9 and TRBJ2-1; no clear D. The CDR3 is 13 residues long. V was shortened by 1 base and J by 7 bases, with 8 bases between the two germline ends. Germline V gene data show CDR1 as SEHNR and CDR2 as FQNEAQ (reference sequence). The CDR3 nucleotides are TGTGCCAGCAGCTTAGGGCGGATTAATGAGCAGTTCTTC. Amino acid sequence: CASSLGRINEQFF.

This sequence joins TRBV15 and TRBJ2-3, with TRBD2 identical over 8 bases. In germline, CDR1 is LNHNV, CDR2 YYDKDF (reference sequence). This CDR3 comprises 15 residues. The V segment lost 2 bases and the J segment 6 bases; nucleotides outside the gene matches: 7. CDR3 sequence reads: CATSRSLTSVDTQYF. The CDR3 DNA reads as TGTGCCACCAGCAGATCCCTGACTAGCGTGGATACGCAGTATTTT.

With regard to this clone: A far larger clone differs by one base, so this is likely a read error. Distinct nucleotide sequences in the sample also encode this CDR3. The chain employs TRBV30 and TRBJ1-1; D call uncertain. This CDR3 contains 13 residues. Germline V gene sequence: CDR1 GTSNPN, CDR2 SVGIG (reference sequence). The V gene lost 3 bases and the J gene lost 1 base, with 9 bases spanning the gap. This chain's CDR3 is CAWSPGRNTEAFF. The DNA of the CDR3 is TGTGCCTGGAGCCCGGGCAGGAACACTGAAGCTTTCTTT.

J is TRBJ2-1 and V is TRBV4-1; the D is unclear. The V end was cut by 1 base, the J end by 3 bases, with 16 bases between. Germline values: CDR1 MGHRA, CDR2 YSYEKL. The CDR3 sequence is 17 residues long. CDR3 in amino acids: CASSQAPRRGSYNEQFF. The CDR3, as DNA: TGCGCCAGCAGCCAAGCCCCAAGACGAGGCAGCTACAATGAGCAGTTCTTC.

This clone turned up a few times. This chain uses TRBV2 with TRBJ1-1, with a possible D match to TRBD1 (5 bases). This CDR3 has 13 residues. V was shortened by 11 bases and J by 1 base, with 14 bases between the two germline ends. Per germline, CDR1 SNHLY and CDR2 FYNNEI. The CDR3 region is CAGGDLSNTEAFF. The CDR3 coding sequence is TGTGCCGGGGGGGACCTTTCGAACACTGAAGCTTTCTTT.

CDR3 sequence: CASKRLAGLLNEQFF. DNA of the CDR3: TGTGCCAGCAAACGACTAGCGGGACTCCTCAATGAGCAGTTCTTC. The chain carries TRBV13 and TRBJ2-1, with TRBD2 identical over 11 bases. This CDR3 contains 15 residues. Trimming took 7 bases from V and 6 from J; bases not matched to a gene: 8. Germline V lookup: CDR1 PRHDT, CDR2 FYEKMQ (reference sequence).

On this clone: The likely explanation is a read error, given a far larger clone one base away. CDR3 protein: CSVETGVVNEQFF. The DNA for the CDR3 is TGCAGCGTCGAGACAGGGGTGGTCAATGAGCAGTTCTTC. The chain joins TRBV29-1 to TRBJ2-1; TRBD1 matches at 8 bases. V was pared by 6 bases and J by 6 bases, with 7 bases of the junction left unmatched. This CDR3 contains 13 residues. Per germline, CDR1 SQVTM and CDR2 ANQGSEA.

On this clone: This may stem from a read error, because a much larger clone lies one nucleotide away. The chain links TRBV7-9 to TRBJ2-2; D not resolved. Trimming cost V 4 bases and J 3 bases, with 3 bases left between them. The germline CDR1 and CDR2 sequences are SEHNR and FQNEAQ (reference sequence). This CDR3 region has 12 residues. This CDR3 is CASSSYTGELFF. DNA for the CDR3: TGTGCCAGCAGCTCCTACACCGGGGAGCTGTTTTTT. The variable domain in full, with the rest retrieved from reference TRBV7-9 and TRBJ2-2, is DTGVSQNPRHKITKRGQNVTFRCDPISEHNRLYWYRQTLGQGPEFLTYFQNEAQLEKSRLLSDRFSAERPKGSFSTLEIQRTEQGDSAMYLCASSSYTGELFFGEGSRLTVL.

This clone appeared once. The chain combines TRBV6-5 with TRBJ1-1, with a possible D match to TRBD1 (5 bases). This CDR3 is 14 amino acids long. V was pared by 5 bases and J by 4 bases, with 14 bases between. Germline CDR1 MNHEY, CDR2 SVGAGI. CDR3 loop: CASSEGRGVTEAFF. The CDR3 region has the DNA TGTGCCAGCAGTGAGGGGAGGGGAGTCACTGAAGCTTTCTTT.

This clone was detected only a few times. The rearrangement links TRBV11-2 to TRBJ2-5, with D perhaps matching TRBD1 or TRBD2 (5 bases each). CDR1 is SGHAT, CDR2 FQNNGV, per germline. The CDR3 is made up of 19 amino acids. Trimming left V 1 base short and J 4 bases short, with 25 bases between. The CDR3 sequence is CASSLVRHEGPQTRETQYF. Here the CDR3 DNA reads TGTGCCAGCAGCTTAGTACGCCACGAGGGACCGCAGACCCGAGAGACCCAGTACTTC.

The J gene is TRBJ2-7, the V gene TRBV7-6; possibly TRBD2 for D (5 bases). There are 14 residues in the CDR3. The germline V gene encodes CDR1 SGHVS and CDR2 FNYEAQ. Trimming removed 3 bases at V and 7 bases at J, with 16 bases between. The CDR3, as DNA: TGTGCCAGCAGCTTCGGCGGGTCACTGGGGGAGCAGTACTTC. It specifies CASSFGGSLGEQYF.

In DNA, the CDR3 is TGTGCCAGCTCCGCGTCGGGCTCCTACAATGAGCAGTTCTTC. Its protein product is CASSASGSYNEQFF. This chain joins TRBV7-9 and TRBJ2-1; unclear D gene. CDR1 and CDR2 (germline): SEHNR, FQNEAQ (reference sequence). This CDR3 has 14 amino acids. V lost 8 bases, J lost 0 bases, and 11 bases lay in between.

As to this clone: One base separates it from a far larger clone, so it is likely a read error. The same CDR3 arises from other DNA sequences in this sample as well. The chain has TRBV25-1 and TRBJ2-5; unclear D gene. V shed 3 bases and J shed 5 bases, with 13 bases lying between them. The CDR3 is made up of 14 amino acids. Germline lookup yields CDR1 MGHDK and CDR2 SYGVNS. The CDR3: CASSDFRSEETQYF. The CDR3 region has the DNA TGTGCCAGCAGTGATTTCAGGTCCGAGGAGACCCAGTACTTC.

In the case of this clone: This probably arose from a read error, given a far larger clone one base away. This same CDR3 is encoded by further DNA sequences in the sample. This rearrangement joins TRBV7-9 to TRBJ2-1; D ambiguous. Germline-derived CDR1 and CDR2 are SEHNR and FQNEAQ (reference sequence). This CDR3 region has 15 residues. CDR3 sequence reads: CASSLVPEAYDEQFF. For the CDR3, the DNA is TGTGCCAGCAGCTTAGTTCCAGAGGCCTACGATGAGCAGTTCTTC.